The clone carrying this TCR beta chain occurred once. The protocol was immunoSEQ multiplex PCR, while the TCRdb copy is restricted to in-frame clones and leaves out a portion. This sample has roughly 45,000 clones, with 77% found just once. Trimming took 0 bases from V and 0 from J, leaving 10 bases between them. This CDR3 is 16 amino acids long. Per the germline V gene, CDR1 is SGHRS and CDR2 is YFSETQ. The record originates from a study of PD-1 blockade in mismatch repair-deficient tumors. Sample: PBMCs, taken before pembrolizumab treatment. This clonotype was obtained from an adult with mismatch repair-deficient cancer. This chain connects TRBV5-1 to TRBJ2-1; no definite D call. CDR3 sequence reads: CASSLVSRSSYNEQFF. The CDR3 DNA is TGCGCCAGCAGCTTGGTTTCGCGGAGCTCCTACAATGAGCAGTTCTTC.